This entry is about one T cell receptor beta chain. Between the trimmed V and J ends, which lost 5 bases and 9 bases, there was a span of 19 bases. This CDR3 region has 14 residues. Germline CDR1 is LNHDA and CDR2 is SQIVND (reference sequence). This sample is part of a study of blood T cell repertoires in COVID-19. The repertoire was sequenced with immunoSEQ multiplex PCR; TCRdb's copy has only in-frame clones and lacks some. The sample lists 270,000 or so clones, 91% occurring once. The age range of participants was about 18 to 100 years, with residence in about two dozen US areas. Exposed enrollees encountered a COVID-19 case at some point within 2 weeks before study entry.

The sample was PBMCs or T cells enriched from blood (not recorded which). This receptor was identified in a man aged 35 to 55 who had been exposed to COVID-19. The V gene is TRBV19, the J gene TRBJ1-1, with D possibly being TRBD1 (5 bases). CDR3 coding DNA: TGTGCCAGTAGTTCCTCCCGGGACTCCTCTAAAGCTTTCTTT. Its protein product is CASSSSRDSSKAFF.